This entry describes one T cell receptor (beta chain). How the authors handled the data: Reference gene primer amplification yielded estimated nucleated cell counts. Data came from immunoSEQ multiplex PCR; TCRdb stores just in-frame clones and leaves some out. V and J calls and clone size follow that table, whereas D and trimming were derived from the DNA. This sample has under 95,000 clones; around 86% occur once, and the top ten carry about 5.1%. This record belongs to a study of blood T cell repertoires in COVID-19. Looking at the study overall: Sites across the United States, Italy and Spain contributed samples from acute and convalescent COVID-19.

The ends were cut back, 1 base at V and 1 base at J, with 4 bases in the middle. The CDR3 spans 13 residues. Germline CDR1 KGHSH, CDR2 LQKENI. The source is a man in his forties with acute or convalescent COVID-19. The V call is TRBV18, the J call TRBJ1-1; D unresolved. Sequenced sample: peripheral blood. Here the CDR3 reads CASSPLGNTEAFF. CDR3 DNA sequence: TGTGCCAGCTCACCACTCGGGAACACTGAAGCTTTCTTT.